Each of the 15 T cell receptor beta chains below was sequenced from the same sample in a study of cytomegalovirus exposure and HLA in healthy donors. PCR was performed using 60 Vbeta and 13 Jbeta primers. TCRdb keeps only in-frame clones here, not all; method: immunoSEQ multiplex PCR. The table lists more than 150,000 clones, roughly 78% of them singletons. The sequenced sample consisted of PBMCs. These TCRs come from a boy aged 10-17 years in good health and CMV-seronegative.

J is TRBJ2-2 and V is TRBV11-1, with 10 bases fitting TRBD2. Per the germline V gene, CDR1 is SGHAT and CDR2 is FQDESV (reference sequence). J was trimmed by 4 bases and V by 8 bases; bases with no gene match: 7. CDR3 length: 15 amino acids. The CDR3 protein is CASARTSGPTGELFF. DNA of the CDR3: TGTGCCAGCGCCCGGACTAGCGGACCCACCGGGGAGCTGTTTTTT.

The CDR3 coding sequence is TGTGCCAGTGCCCGGGACAGGGACTTCACAGATACGCAGTATTTT. This encodes CASARDRDFTDTQYF. The J gene is TRBJ2-3, the V gene TRBV19; the match to TRBD1 covers 9 bases. The CDR3 totals 15 residues. Germline CDR1 reads LNHDA; CDR2 reads SQIVND (reference sequence). Unmatched junction bases numbered 8, after V lost 8 bases and J lost 2 bases.

This clone was detected once. The chain carries TRBV13 and TRBJ1-3; 7 positions match TRBD1. Germline CDR1 reads PRHDT; CDR2 reads FYEKMQ (reference sequence). V lost 4 bases to trimming and J lost 4 bases; unmatched junction nucleotides: 7. The CDR3 is 15 residues long. Written as DNA, the CDR3 is TGTGCCAGCAGCTCTCCAAGGGGGCCAGGAAACACCATATATTTT. Protein: CASSSPRGPGNTIYF.

V gene TRBV6-1 combines with J gene TRBJ2-3; 7 positions match TRBD1. The J segment lost 0 bases and the V segment lost 6 bases, leaving 3 bases of the junction unmatched. Germline assignment: CDR1 MNHNS and CDR2 SASEGT. The CDR3 contains 14 residues. The CDR3 region is CASRQGLSTDTQYF. For the CDR3, the DNA is TGTGCCAGCAGACAGGGGCTCAGCACAGATACGCAGTATTTT.

The chain couples TRBV15 to TRBJ1-1; 10 bases line up with TRBD1. From germline, CDR1 is LNHNV and CDR2 YYDKDF (reference sequence). With 5 bases clipped from V and 3 bases from J, the junction kept 6 bases outside the gene matches. This CDR3 is 15 amino acids long. As DNA, the CDR3 is TGTGCCACCAGCCCCCGGGACAGGGGATACACTGAAGCTTTCTTT. Protein product: CATSPRDRGYTEAFF. Combining the CDR3 with reference TRBV15 and TRBJ1-1 gives the whole variable domain DAMVIQNPRYQVTQFGKPVTLSCSQTLNHNVMYWYQQKSSQAPKLLFHYYDKDFNNEADTPDNFQSRRPNTSFCFLDIRSPGLGDTAMYLCATSPRDRGYTEAFFGQGTRLTVV.

This rearrangement joins TRBV5-1 to TRBJ2-6, with D unclear. The germline CDR1 and CDR2 sequences are SGHRS and YFSETQ. V lost 4 bases and J 4 bases, leaving 15 bases between the germline ends. There are 16 residues in the CDR3. CDR3 amino acids: CASSPITLGGANVLTF. DNA of the CDR3: TGCGCCAGCAGCCCCATCACACTCGGGGGGGCCAACGTCCTGACTTTC.

The gene calls are TRBV6-5 and TRBJ2-2; 8 bases line up with TRBD2. Germline CDR1 is MNHEY and CDR2 is SVGAGI. The CDR3 length is 16 residues. The junction had 7 bases not matched to a gene; V was cut back by 4 bases and J by 3 bases. CDR3 sequence: CASSSSSGAYTGELFF. CDR3 bases: TGTGCCAGCAGTTCCAGTAGCGGGGCCTACACCGGGGAGCTGTTTTTT.

The V gene is TRBV4-1, the J gene TRBJ1-5; a possible D gene is TRBD1 (6 bases). V was trimmed by 4 bases and J by 5 bases, leaving 9 bases between them. This CDR3 contains 13 residues. The germline gives CDR1 MGHRA, CDR2 YSYEKL. The DNA of the CDR3 is TGCGCCAGCAGCCCAAACAGGGATCAGCCCCAGCATTTT. Protein product: CASSPNRDQPQHF.

The J gene is TRBJ2-2, the V gene TRBV14; 10 bases fit TRBD1. The CDR3 length is 17 residues. Germline V gives CDR1 SGHDN, CDR2 FVKESK. J gave up 4 bases and V 2 bases, and 7 bases lay outside the gene matches. The CDR3 sequence: CASSQPGQGIGTGELFF. The CDR3 coding sequence is TGTGCCAGCAGCCAACCGGGACAGGGGATCGGCACCGGGGAGCTGTTTTTT.

This chain links TRBV11-2 with TRBJ2-2, with 7 bases identical to TRBD2. V was clipped by 5 bases and J by 3 bases; unmatched bases: 9. Germline CDR1 SGHAT, CDR2 FQNNGV. CDR3 length: 16 residues. The CDR3 nucleotides read TGTGCCAGCAGCGCCGACCTAGCGGCCGACACCGGGGAGCTGTTTTTT. This codes for CASSADLAADTGELFF.

This rearrangement joins TRBV6-5 to TRBJ1-2; unclear D gene. The V and J ends lost 5 bases and 7 bases respectively, with 17 bases between them. Germline V gene data show CDR1 as MNHEY and CDR2 as SVGAGI. The CDR3 length is 14 residues. CDR3 amino acids: CASSHTSGSSGYTF. CDR3 nucleotide sequence: TGTGCCAGCAGTCACACGTCGGGTTCCTCTGGCTACACCTTC.

V is TRBV2 and J is TRBJ1-1, with D unresolved. Germline CDR1 reads SNHLY; CDR2 reads FYNNEI. The length of the CDR3 is 14 residues. Trimming cost V 1 base and J 11 bases, with 17 bases left between them. The CDR3 spells CASSEGARILAAFF. For the CDR3, the DNA is TGTGCCAGCAGTGAAGGCGCCCGAATACTTGCGGCTTTCTTT. The entire variable domain, with the rest obtained from reference TRBV2 and TRBJ1-1, is as follows: EPEVTQTPSHQVTQMGQEVILRCVPISNHLYFYWYRQILGQKVEFLVSFYNNEISEKSEIFDDQFSVERPDGSNFTLKIRSTKLEDSAMYFCASSEGARILAAFFGQGTRLTVV.

The V call is TRBV4-2, the J call TRBJ2-1, with D maybe TRBD2 (6 bases). CDR3 length equals 15 residues. Germline-derived CDR1 and CDR2 are LGHNA and YNFKEQ. Trimming took 4 bases from V and 1 from J, leaving 11 bases between them. CDR3 protein: CASSRAGTSYNEQFF. The CDR3 region has the DNA TGTGCCAGCAGCCGAGCCGGGACTTCCTACAATGAGCAGTTCTTC.

The chain is built from TRBV14 and TRBJ2-7; tentative D call: TRBD2 (6 bases). The V gene's germline CDR1 is SGHDN and CDR2 FVKESK. CDR3 length equals 12 residues. Trimming took 4 bases from V and 9 from J, leaving 13 bases between them. CDR3 in amino acids: CASSPEGGRQYF. In DNA form, the CDR3 reads TGTGCCAGCAGCCCCGAAGGAGGGAGGCAGTACTTC.

J is TRBJ1-1 and V is TRBV2; TRBD1 matches at 11 bases. The V gene's germline CDR1 is SNHLY and CDR2 FYNNEI. With V trimmed by 6 bases and J by 5 bases, 2 bases remained unmatched. This CDR3 has 13 amino acids. CDR3 region: CASSGQGATEAFF. The CDR3 nucleotides are TGTGCCAGCAGCGGACAGGGGGCTACTGAAGCTTTCTTT.